Listed here is a single T cell receptor (beta chain). What it binds is unknown. This specimen belongs to a study of cytotoxic CD8 clonotypes in ibrutinib-treated CLL. Study summary: By median around 70 months, 12 had progressed and about 15 stayed remitted; responses had been 2 complete and 24 partial. Productive templates per sample averaged roughly 260,000; productive rearrangements, 75,000 to 100,000.

Whole-study results and caveats: Private clonotypes, not public ones, expanded at ibrutinib response. Higher circulating CD8+ T-cell counts strongly accompanied higher baseline clonality, above age-matched healthy donors.

Method: immunoSEQ multiplex PCR; TCRdb's copy keeps in-frame clones and lacks some. The sample gives 150,000 to 250,000 clones, around three quarters of which show up once; 13% is in the top ten. J lost 4 bases, V lost 4 bases, and 10 bases had no gene match. Germline V CDR1 and CDR2: LGHNA, YNFKEQ. The CDR3 loop spans 16 amino acids. The sequence came from a human donor with chronic lymphocytic leukemia. This chain connects TRBV4-2 to TRBJ2-1; TRBD1 matches at 7 bases. Material: PBMCs, obtained after 24 months of ibrutinib treatment. CDR3 sequence (DNA): TGTGCCAGCAGCCCCGCCGGGACAGACCTATACAATGAGCAGTTCTTC. It translates to CASSPAGTDLYNEQFF.